Each of the 21 T cell receptor beta chains below was sequenced from the same sample in a study of blood T cell repertoires in COVID-19. Profiling relied on immunoSEQ multiplex PCR, and the TCRdb table lists in-frame clones only, not all of them. The sample comprises more than 50,000 clones, about three quarters of which are singletons, and 43% rests with the top ten. Sequenced input: peripheral blood. The receptors come from a man aged 65-85 years with active or convalescent COVID-19.

The V gene is TRBV7-3, the J gene TRBJ2-5; D gene unclear. CDR3 size: 13 residues. V lost 2 bases to trimming and J lost 8 bases, with 12 bases between them. The germline CDR1 and CDR2 sequences are SGHTA and FQGTGA. The CDR3 DNA sequence: TGTGCCAGCAGCTTACGAGAAGGAGACACCCAGTACTTC. Translating it yields CASSLREGDTQYF.

In DNA, the CDR3 is TGTGCCAGCAGCGCCCGCGGAGGGTCTGTAGGCTATGGCTACACCTTC. It specifies CASSARGGSVGYGYTF. This chain links TRBV9 with TRBJ1-2; D remains ambiguous. This CDR3 is 16 amino acids long. The V end lost 3 bases, the J end lost 4 bases, and 19 bases lay between the germline ends. Per the germline V gene, CDR1 is SGDLS and CDR2 is YYNGEE.

This clone came up once. This chain uses TRBV19 with TRBJ1-2; D not resolved. CDR1 LNHDA and CDR2 SQIVND come from the germline V gene (reference sequence). The CDR3 length is 13 residues. V was cut by 3 bases and J by 5 bases, with 10 bases left in between. This CDR3 reads CASSMAQSYGYTF. CDR3 DNA: TGTGCCAGTAGTATGGCCCAGTCTTATGGCTACACCTTC. Drawing the rest from reference TRBV19 and TRBJ1-2, the complete variable domain is DGGITQSPKYLFRKEGQNVTLSCEQNLNHDAMYWYRQDPGQGLRLIYYSQIVNDFQKGDIAEGYSVSREKKESFPLTVTSAQKNPTAFYLCASSMAQSYGYTFGSGTRLTVV.

The chain combines TRBV27 with TRBJ2-5; TRBD1 matches at 12 bases. Trimming removed 8 bases from V and 4 bases from J; junction bases left unmatched: 8. Germline lookup yields CDR1 MNHEY and CDR2 SMNVEV (reference sequence). The CDR3 sequence is 15 residues long. The CDR3 coding sequence is TGTGCCAGCGGGGGGACAGGGGGCTTCTCAGAGACCCAGTACTTC. Protein product: CASGGTGGFSETQYF.

The rearrangement uses TRBV18 and TRBJ2-2; 7 positions match TRBD1. The CDR3 length is 15 residues. The germline gives CDR1 KGHSH, CDR2 LQKENI. The V gene end was trimmed by 2 bases and the J gene end by 2 bases; junction bases not matched to a gene: 2. The CDR3 nucleotides are TGTGCCAGCTCACCAACAGGGGACAACACCGGGGAGCTGTTTTTT. Translating it yields CASSPTGDNTGELFF.

The J gene is TRBJ1-2, the V gene TRBV30; perhaps TRBD1 as D (5 bases). V shed 4 bases and J shed 1 base, with 16 bases lying between them. CDR1 and CDR2 (germline): GTSNPN, SVGIG (reference sequence). The CDR3 has 15 residues. The CDR3 DNA reads as TGTGCCTGGAAAAGGCCGGGACTGTATAACTATGGCTACACCTTC. It yields the protein CAWKRPGLYNYGYTF.

The chain employs TRBV19 and TRBJ1-6, with TRBD1 as a possible D gene (6 bases). Germline CDR1 LNHDA, CDR2 SQIVND (reference sequence). Trimming took off 6 bases at V and 5 bases at J, with 11 bases between the two ends. This CDR3 has 14 amino acids. CDR3 sequence (DNA): TGTGCCAGTAGGGAGGGGGGGAATAATTCACCCCTCCACTTT. This gives the protein CASREGGNNSPLHF.

The chain links TRBV5-6 to TRBJ2-7; 10 bases match TRBD2. This CDR3 has 15 residues. Per the germline V gene, CDR1 is SGHDT and CDR2 is YYEEEE. J was trimmed by 4 bases and V by 0 bases; bases with no gene match: 4. The CDR3 DNA is TGTGCCAGCAGCTTGGGACTAGCGGGTTATTACGAGCAGTACTTC. Protein product: CASSLGLAGYYEQYF.

This rearrangement joins TRBV5-6 to TRBJ1-3, with 7 bases aligning to TRBD1. The CDR3 has 19 amino acids. V lost 3 bases, J lost 0 bases, and 15 bases stayed unmatched. Germline CDR1 SGHDT, CDR2 YYEEEE. The CDR3 coding sequence is TGTGCCAGCAGCTCCGGGATAAGACAGGGCCTAACCTCTGGAAACACCATATATTTT. It specifies CASSSGIRQGLTSGNTIYF.

The chain links TRBV12-5 to TRBJ1-5; 10 bases line up with TRBD1. CDR3 length: 16 amino acids. The germline V gene encodes CDR1 LGHNT and CDR2 FRNRAP. Germline trimming cut 0 bases from V and 6 bases from J; bases unmatched to any gene: 5. The DNA for the CDR3 is TGTGCTAGTGGTTTGGTACGGGGACAGGGGACTCAGCCCCAGCATTTT. This encodes CASGLVRGQGTQPQHF.

This clone appeared a few times. The chain uses TRBV3-1 (or the pseudogene TRBV3-2) and TRBJ2-1; 10 nucleotides align to TRBD2. V dropped 1 base and J dropped 8; count of bases not matched to a gene: 14. This CDR3 region has 18 residues. Germline CDR1 reads LGHDT; CDR2 reads YNNKEL (reference sequence). The CDR3 sequence is CASSQVLSGRAQRYEQFF. In DNA, the CDR3 is TGTGCCAGCAGCCAAGTCTTAAGCGGGAGGGCCCAACGTTATGAGCAGTTCTTC.

The genes are TRBV11-1 and TRBJ1-1, with 7 bases fitting TRBD1. V was clipped by 1 base and J by 6 bases; unmatched bases: 2. CDR1 is SGHAT, CDR2 FQDESV, per germline (reference sequence). CDR3 length: 13 residues. The CDR3 is CASSLGDSPEAFF. The CDR3 DNA reads TGTGCCAGCAGCTTAGGGGACAGCCCTGAAGCTTTCTTT.

This chain links TRBV29-1 with TRBJ1-1, with D possibly matching TRBD1 (5 bases). The germline V and J ends were trimmed by 5 bases and 1 base, with 11 bases remaining between them. This CDR3 has 13 residues. Germline V CDR1 and CDR2: SQVTM, ANQGSEA. The DNA for the CDR3 is TGCAGCGTTAGTAAGGACAAGAACACTGAAGCTTTCTTT. It translates to CSVSKDKNTEAFF.

This clone was observed a few times. V gene TRBV30 combines with J gene TRBJ1-3; 7 positions agree with TRBD1. The trim removed 4 bases at V and 2 bases at J, leaving 14 bases unmatched. The CDR3 has 17 residues. Germline loops: CDR1 GTSNPN, CDR2 SVGIG (reference sequence). The DNA for the CDR3 is TGTGCCTGGACCAAAGGATCAAGGGGGCGAGCTGGAAACACCATATATTTT. Translated: CAWTKGSRGRAGNTIYF.

The J gene is TRBJ2-2, the V gene TRBV11-3; 10 nucleotides align to TRBD1. The CDR3 has 15 residues. Germline V gene lookup returns CDR1 SGHNT and CDR2 YENEEA. The V gene end was trimmed by 4 bases and the J gene end by 5 bases; junction bases not matched to a gene: 4. The CDR3 spells CASSSGQGGTGELFF. In nucleotides, the CDR3 is TGTGCCAGCAGCTCCGGACAGGGGGGAACCGGGGAGCTGTTTTTT.

This clone has only a few counts. This CDR3 reads CASNGRVDTEAFF. CDR3 sequence (DNA): TGCGCCAGCAACGGCAGGGTCGACACTGAAGCTTTCTTT. The V call is TRBV10-2, the J call TRBJ1-1, with TRBD1 as a possible D gene (5 bases). The CDR3 runs 13 residues. Germline CDR1 is WSHSY and CDR2 is SAAADI. V dropped 7 bases and J dropped 3 bases, with 12 bases sitting between them.

This chain links TRBV30 with TRBJ2-7, with D unclear. Germline V gene sequence: CDR1 GTSNPN, CDR2 SVGIG (reference sequence). The V end lost 3 bases, the J end lost 0 bases, and 9 bases lay between the germline ends. The CDR3 loop spans 13 amino acids. CDR3 coding DNA: TGTGCCTGGAGGGCCACGTCCTCCTACGAGCAGTACTTC. This translates into CAWRATSSYEQYF.

J is TRBJ2-7 and V is TRBV7-2, with D possibly matching TRBD1 (5 bases). The germline V gene has CDR1 SGHTA and CDR2 FQGNSA. Trimming took off 2 bases at V and 3 bases at J, with 8 bases between the two ends. The CDR3 runs to 13 residues. The chain's CDR3 is CASSLRQSYEQYF. The CDR3 region has the DNA TGTGCCAGCAGCTTACGACAGAGCTACGAGCAGTACTTC.

J is TRBJ1-2 and V is TRBV3-1 (or the pseudogene TRBV3-2), with D possibly being TRBD1 (5 bases). CDR1 and CDR2 (germline): LGHDT, YNNKEL (reference sequence). Trimming cost V 2 bases and J 2 bases, with 9 bases left between them. The CDR3 loop spans 14 amino acids. Here the CDR3 reads CASSQRQLNYGYTF. In DNA, the CDR3 is TGTGCCAGCAGCCAACGACAGTTGAACTATGGCTACACCTTC.

This sequence joins TRBV7-2 and TRBJ2-7, with 13 bases aligning to TRBD2. Germline V gives CDR1 SGHTA, CDR2 FQGNSA. The ends lost 5 bases at V and 7 bases at J; junction bases unmatched: 11. The CDR3 contains 16 residues. The CDR3 region has the DNA TGTGCCAGCAGCCCGGGCGGACTAGCGGGAGTTTGGGAGCAGTACTTC. Translating gives CASSPGGLAGVWEQYF.

This chain joins TRBV12-3 or TRBV12-4 and TRBJ1-1; the D gene is possibly TRBD1 (5 bases). CDR3 length: 12 residues. V dropped 4 bases and J dropped 6 bases, with 9 bases sitting between them. Here the CDR3 reads CASSSGFSEAFF. CDR3 nucleotides: TGTGCCAGCAGTTCAGGGTTCTCTGAAGCTTTCTTT.